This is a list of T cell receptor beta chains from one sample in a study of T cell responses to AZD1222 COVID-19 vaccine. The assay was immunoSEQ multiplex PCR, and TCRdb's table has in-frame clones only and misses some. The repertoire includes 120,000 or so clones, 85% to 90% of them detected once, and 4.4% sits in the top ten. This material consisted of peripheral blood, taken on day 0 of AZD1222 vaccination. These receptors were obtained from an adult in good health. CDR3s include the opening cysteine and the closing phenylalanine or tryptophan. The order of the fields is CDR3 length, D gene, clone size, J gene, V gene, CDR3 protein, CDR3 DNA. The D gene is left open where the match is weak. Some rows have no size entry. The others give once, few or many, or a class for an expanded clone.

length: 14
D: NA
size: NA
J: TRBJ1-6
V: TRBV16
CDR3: CASSPPGGNSPLHF
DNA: TGTGCCAGCAGCCCCCCCGGGGGGAATTCACCCCTCCACTTT

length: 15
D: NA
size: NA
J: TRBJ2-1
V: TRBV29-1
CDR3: CSVEDSGISYNEQFF
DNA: TGCAGCGTTGAAGATTCAGGGATCTCCTACAATGAGCAGTTCTTC

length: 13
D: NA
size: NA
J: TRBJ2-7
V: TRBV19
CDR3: CASSIVRDGEQYF
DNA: TGTGCCAGTAGTATCGTCAGGGATGGCGAGCAGTACTTC

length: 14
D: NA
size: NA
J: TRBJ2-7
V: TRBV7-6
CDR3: CASSLAPQNYEQYF
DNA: TGTGCCAGCAGCTTAGCACCCCAGAACTACGAGCAGTACTTC

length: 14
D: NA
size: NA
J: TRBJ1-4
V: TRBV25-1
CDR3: CASSETPTNEKLFF
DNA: TGTGCCAGCAGTGAAACCCCAACTAATGAAAAACTGTTTTTT

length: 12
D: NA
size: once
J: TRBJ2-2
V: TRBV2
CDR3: CASNRVPGELFF
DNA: TGTGCCAGCAACAGGGTCCCCGGGGAGCTGTTTTTT

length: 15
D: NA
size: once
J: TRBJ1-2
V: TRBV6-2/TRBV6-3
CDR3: CASSYPRGDIYGYTF
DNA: TGTGCCAGCAGTTACCCCCGGGGCGATATCTATGGCTACACCTTC

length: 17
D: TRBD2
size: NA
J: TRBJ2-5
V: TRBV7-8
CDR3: CASSSGLAGGRQETQYF
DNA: TGTGCCAGCAGCTCAGGACTAGCGGGGGGGCGGCAAGAGACCCAGTACTTC

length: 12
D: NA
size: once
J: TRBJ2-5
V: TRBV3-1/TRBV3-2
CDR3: CASSRYKETQYF
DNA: TGTGCCAGCAGCCGATACAAAGAGACCCAGTACTTC

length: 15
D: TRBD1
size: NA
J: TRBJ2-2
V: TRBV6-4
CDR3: CASSEGTEGSGELFF
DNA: TGTGCCAGCAGTGAGGGGACAGAAGGATCCGGGGAGCTGTTTTTT

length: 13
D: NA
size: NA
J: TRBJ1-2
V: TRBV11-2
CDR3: CASSPARNYGYTF
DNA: TGTGCCAGCAGCCCGGCGAGGAACTATGGCTACACCTTC

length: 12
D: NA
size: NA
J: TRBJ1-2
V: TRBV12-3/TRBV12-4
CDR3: CASSFRVDGYTF
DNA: TGTGCCAGCAGTTTCCGGGTGGATGGCTACACCTTC

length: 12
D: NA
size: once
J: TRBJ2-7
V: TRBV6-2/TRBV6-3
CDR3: CASSSLSGEQYF
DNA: TGTGCCAGCAGTTCGCTATCCGGCGAGCAGTACTTC

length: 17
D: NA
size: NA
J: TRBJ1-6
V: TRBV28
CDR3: CASSQQPGQPKGSPLHF
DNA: TGTGCCAGCAGCCAACAACCGGGACAACCAAAGGGTTCACCCCTCCACTTT

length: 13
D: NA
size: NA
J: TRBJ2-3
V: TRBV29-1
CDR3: CSVDVQLADTQYF
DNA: TGCAGCGTTGATGTACAGCTCGCCGATACGCAGTATTTT